A selection of T cell receptor beta chains follows, all from one sample in a study of tumor-infiltrating lymphocytes in primary liver carcinoma. TCRdb reprocessed the multiplex PCR reads via MiXCR and lists one record per CDR3 protein. The top ten hold 9.3% of the sample, which has roughly 120,000 distinct CDR3 sequences, about 59% seen once. Sequenced material: liver tumor tissue from sampling region 1. The receptors originated from a woman in her sixties with primary liver carcinoma and hepatitis B virus infection. The CDR3 runs from the conserved cysteine through the conserved F or W. The D gene is left open where the match is weak. Clone size, where shown, is once, few, many, or a class for clones that have expanded.

v_gene	j_gene	abundance	len	d_gene	CDR3aa	CDR3nt
TRBV5-1	TRBJ2-1	-	17	-	CASSLGAIPGSYNEQFF	TGCGCCAGCAGCTTGGGGGCTATCCCAGGCTCCTACAATGAGCAGTTCTTC
TRBV4-2	TRBJ2-3	many	17	TRBD2	CASSQVGSSGSTDTQYF	TGTGCCAGCAGCCAAGTGGGTTCTAGCGGGAGCACAGATACGCAGTATTTT
TRBV5-5	TRBJ2-5	-	15	-	CVSSFRLMNQETQYF	TGTGTTAGCAGCTTTAGACTCATGAACCAAGAGACCCAGTACTTC
TRBV10-2	TRBJ2-5	many	13	-	CASRLGGQETQYF	TGCGCCAGCCGCCTTGGCGGCCAAGAGACCCAGTACTTC
TRBV12-3/TRBV12-4	TRBJ2-5	-	15	TRBD2	CASSLQRGYQETQYF	TGTGCCAGCAGTTTACAGCGGGGCTACCAAGAGACCCAGTACTTC
TRBV6-1	TRBJ1-5	few	16	-	CVSRGDLTGPNQPQHF	TGTGTCAGCAGAGGGGACTTAACAGGGCCCAATCAGCCCCAGCATTTT
TRBV11-2	TRBJ2-3	-	14	-	CASRLRAMGRSQYF	TGTGCCAGCAGATTAAGAGCTATGGGAAGAAGTCAGTATTTT
TRBV4-1	TRBJ2-1	many	16	TRBD1	CASSQEGTGVKNEQFF	TGCGCCAGCAGCCAAGAAGGGACAGGGGTTAAAAATGAGCAGTTCTTC
TRBV28	TRBJ2-3	-	18	-	CASSPSRGLGSPTDTQYF	TGTGCCAGCAGTCCCTCCCGGGGTTTGGGGTCCCCCACAGATACGCAGTATTTT
TRBV11-2	TRBJ1-6	-	15	-	CVSKRQVSYNSPLHF	TGTGTCAGCAAACGACAGGTCTCCTATAACTCACCCCTCCACTTT
TRBV6-6	TRBJ2-4	few	19	TRBD1	CASSLRGPGITVAKNIQYF	TGTGCCAGCAGTCTCAGGGGGCCGGGGATCACTGTAGCCAAAAACATTCAGTACTTC
TRBV30	TRBJ2-2	-	17	TRBD1	CARRPQGQVKIVGELFF	TGCGCCCGGAGACCACAGGGACAGGTTAAAATCGTCGGGGAGCTGTTTTTT
TRBV5-4	TRBJ1-4	-	15	TRBD1	CASSWTGGKGEKLFF	TGTGCCAGCAGTTGGACAGGGGGCAAGGGTGAAAAACTGTTTTTT
TRBV4-1	TRBJ2-1	-	16	TRBD1	CASSQAKGGSYDEQFF	TGCGCCAGCAGCCAAGCCAAAGGGGGCTCCTACGATGAGCAGTTCTTC
TRBV5-4	TRBJ2-3	few	11	-	CASSQRDTQYF	TGTGCCAGCAGCCAGCGAGATACGCAGTATTTT
TRBV2	TRBJ1-5	few	14	TRBD1	CASRSGGTNQPQHF	TGTGCCAGCAGATCAGGGGGGACCAATCAGCCCCAGCATTTT
TRBV4-2	TRBJ1-5	many	15	-	CASSQVKGGFQPQHF	TGTGCCAGCAGCCAAGTAAAGGGGGGGTTTCAGCCCCAGCATTTT
TRBV29-1	TRBJ1-2	-	13	-	CSTPERDTYGYTF	TGCAGCACTCCGGAAAGGGATACCTATGGCTACACCTTC
TRBV5-1	TRBJ2-3	-	15	TRBD2	CASSIFAGATDAQYF	TGCGCCAGCAGCATTTTTGCGGGAGCCACAGATGCGCAGTATTTT
TRBV6-5	TRBJ1-1	many	14	-	CASSYSTGRGEAFF	TGTGCCAGCAGTTACTCGACCGGGAGGGGGGAAGCTTTCTTT
TRBV5-1	TRBJ2-7	few	15	TRBD1	CASSITGGAVYEQYF	TGCGCCAGCAGCATAACAGGGGGCGCGGTTTACGAGCAGTACTTC
TRBV6-6	TRBJ2-3	-	18	-	CASGRSPNGGAGAYTQYF	TGTGCCAGCGGCCGATCGCCTAATGGCGGAGCAGGGGCATATACGCAGTATTTT
TRBV6-2/TRBV6-3	TRBJ2-1	many	14	-	CASKKGLHYNEQFF	TGTGCCAGCAAAAAGGGACTCCATTACAATGAGCAGTTCTTC
TRBV10-3	TRBJ2-1	few	15	-	CAISERWSSYNEQFF	TGTGCCATCAGTGAAAGGTGGAGCTCCTACAATGAGCAGTTCTTC
TRBV7-9	TRBJ2-7	few	11	-	CASSFGVEQYF	TGTGCCAGCAGCTTTGGAGTTGAGCAGTACTTC
TRBV12-3/TRBV12-4	TRBJ2-7	-	14	-	CASSPVWVIGEQYF	TGTGCCAGCAGTCCTGTATGGGTCATTGGTGAGCAGTACTTC
TRBV29-1	TRBJ1-5	many	14	-	CSVASGTGDQPQHF	TGCAGCGTGGCCTCCGGGACGGGGGATCAGCCCCAGCATTTT
TRBV29-1	TRBJ2-1	many	16	TRBD2	CSVADPTSELYNEQFF	TGCAGCGTTGCAGACCCCACTAGCGAACTATACAATGAGCAGTTCTTC
TRBV6-1	TRBJ2-3	-	14	-	CASNHPASGDTQYF	TGTGCCAGCAATCATCCGGCGTCGGGAGATACGCAGTATTTT
TRBV11-1	TRBJ2-3	-	14	TRBD2	CVSSLRQRAGESRF	TGTGTCAGCAGCCTAAGGCAACGTGCGGGAGAGTCTCGCTTT
TRBV6-1	TRBJ2-7	-	11	-	CATQKIYEQDF	TGTGCCACCCAGAAGATCTACGAGCAGGACTTC
TRBV11-1	TRBJ2-3	-	13	-	CASSLRQRAESHF	TGTGCCAGCAGCTTAAGGCAACGTGCAGAGTCTCACTTT
TRBV7-9	TRBJ2-1	few	10	-	CASSPRDTFF	TGTGCCAGCAGCCCGAGAGATACGTTCTTC
TRBV10-3	TRBJ1-2	-	12	-	CATTGAIYGHTF	TGTGCCACTACGGGAGCGATCTATGGTCACACCTTC
TRBV6-5	TRBJ2-6	-	15	-	CANSSKVSGANVLTF	TGTGCCAACAGTTCCAAGGTTTCTGGCGCCAACGTCCTGACTTTC
TRBV6-5	TRBJ2-3	many	16	TRBD2	CASSLRGLAGADTQYF	TGTGCCAGCAGCCTCAGGGGACTAGCGGGAGCAGATACGCAGTATTTT
TRBV29-1	TRBJ2-7	many	15	TRBD1	CSARDREGATYEQYF	TGCAGCGCCCGGGACAGGGAAGGTGCCACCTACGAGCAGTACTTC
TRBV2	TRBJ2-5	-	14	TRBD2	CARRSGTRAETQYF	TGTGCCAGGAGATCCGGGACTAGGGCGGAGACCCAGTACTTC
TRBV12-3/TRBV12-4	TRBJ2-3	-	15	-	CVSRPFSLGTDTQYF	TGTGTCAGCAGGCCGTTTAGCTTGGGCACAGATACGCAGTATTTT
TRBV11-2	TRBJ2-1	-	16	TRBD2	CTSSRWTSGIENGQFF	TGTACCAGCAGCCGGTGGACTAGCGGGATAGAAAATGGGCAGTTCTTC
TRBV4-1	TRBJ2-5	-	17	-	CASSPSPISGPQETQYF	TGCGCCAGCAGCCCTTCCCCGATTAGCGGACCCCAAGAGACCCAGTACTTC
TRBV29-1	TRBJ2-5	-	13	TRBD1	CNAVSGGRETQYF	TGCAACGCTGTGTCAGGGGGCCGAGAGACCCAGTACTTC
TRBV7-9	TRBJ2-7	-	15	-	CASGPTGQGSYELYF	TGTGCCAGCGGGCCCACGGGGCAGGGCTCCTACGAGCTGTACTTC
TRBV2	TRBJ2-7	-	12	-	CASNSGAYEQYF	TGTGCCAGCAATAGCGGAGCCTACGAGCAGTACTTC
TRBV11-2	TRBJ2-1	few	15	TRBD2	CTSSLGSGSVSEQFF	TGTACCAGCAGCTTAGGGAGCGGGAGTGTGAGTGAACAGTTCTTC
TRBV29-1	TRBJ2-5	-	14	-	CSVDYPCGSEIQYF	TGCAGCGTTGATTATCCTTGCGGCAGTGAGATCCAGTACTTC
TRBV10-3	TRBJ1-5	many	15	-	CATSLKWVGNQPQHF	TGTGCCACCTCCCTTAAGTGGGTAGGCAATCAGCCCCAGCATTTT
TRBV11-2	TRBJ2-5	-	16	-	CASAEGRGATFETQYF	TGTGCCAGCGCCGAGGGGCGGGGTGCGACGTTTGAGACCCAGTACTTC
TRBV5-6	TRBJ2-7	many	14	-	CASSLAGRGYEQYF	TGTGCCAGCAGCTTGGCTGGCAGGGGCTACGAGCAGTACTTC
TRBV5-1	TRBJ1-6	few	17	-	CASSLRLRDWDNSPLHF	TGCGCCAGCAGCTTGAGATTGAGGGATTGGGACAATTCACCCCTCCACTTT
TRBV7-2	TRBJ2-3	-	15	-	CASSLVLAGTDTQYF	TGTGCCAGCAGTTTAGTTTTAGCGGGCACAGATACGCAGTATTTT
TRBV29-1	TRBJ2-3	many	17	-	CSANTIARISSTDTQYF	TGCAGCGCCAACACAATTGCCAGGATTTCTAGCACAGATACGCAGTATTTT
TRBV7-9	TRBJ2-1	-	15	-	CASSLEGGHSNEQFF	TGTGCCAGCAGCTTAGAAGGAGGGCATTCCAATGAGCAGTTCTTC
TRBV10-1	TRBJ2-3	many	15	TRBD2	CASSETSGSLDTQYF	TGCGCCAGCAGTGAGACTAGCGGGAGCCTGGATACGCAGTATTTT